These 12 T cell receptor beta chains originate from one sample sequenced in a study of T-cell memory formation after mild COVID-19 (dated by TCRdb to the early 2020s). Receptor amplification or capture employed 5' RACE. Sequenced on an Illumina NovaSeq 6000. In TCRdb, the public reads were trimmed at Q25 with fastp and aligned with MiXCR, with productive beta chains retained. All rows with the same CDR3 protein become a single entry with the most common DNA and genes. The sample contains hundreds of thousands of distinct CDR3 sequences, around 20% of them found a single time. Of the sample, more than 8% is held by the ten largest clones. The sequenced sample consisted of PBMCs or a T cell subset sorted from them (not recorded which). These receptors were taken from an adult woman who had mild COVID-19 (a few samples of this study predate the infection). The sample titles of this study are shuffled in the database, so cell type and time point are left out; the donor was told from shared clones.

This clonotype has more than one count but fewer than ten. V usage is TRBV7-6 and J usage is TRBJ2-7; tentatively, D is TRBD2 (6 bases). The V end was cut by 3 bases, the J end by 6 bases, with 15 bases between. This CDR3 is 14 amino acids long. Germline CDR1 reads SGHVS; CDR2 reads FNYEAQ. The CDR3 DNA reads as TGTGCCAGCAGCTTCGGGGGATCTTTCTCCGAGCAGTACTTC. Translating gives CASSFGGSFSEQYF.

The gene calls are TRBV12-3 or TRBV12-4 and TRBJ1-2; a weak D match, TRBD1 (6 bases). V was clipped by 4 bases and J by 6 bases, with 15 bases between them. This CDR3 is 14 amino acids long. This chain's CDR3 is CASSSTGYLDGYTF. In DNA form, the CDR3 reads TGTGCCAGCAGTTCTACAGGGTATTTGGATGGCTACACCTTC.

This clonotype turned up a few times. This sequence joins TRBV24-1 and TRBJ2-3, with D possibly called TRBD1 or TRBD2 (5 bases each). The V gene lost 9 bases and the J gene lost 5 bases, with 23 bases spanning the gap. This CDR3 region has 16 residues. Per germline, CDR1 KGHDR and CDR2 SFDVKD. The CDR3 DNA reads TGTGCCACCTCCGGTTTGGGAGCCCGGCAGGGAGATACGCAGTATTTT. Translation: CATSGLGARQGDTQYF.

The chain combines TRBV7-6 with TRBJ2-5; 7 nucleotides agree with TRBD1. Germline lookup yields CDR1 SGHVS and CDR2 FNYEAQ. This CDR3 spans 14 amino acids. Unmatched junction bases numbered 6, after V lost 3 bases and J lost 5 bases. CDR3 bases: TGTGCCAGCAGCTTGGAGAGGGGGCAGGAGACCCAGTACTTC. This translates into CASSLERGQETQYF. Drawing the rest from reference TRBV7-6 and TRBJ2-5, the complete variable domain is GAGVSQSPRYKVTKRGQDVALRCDPISGHVSLYWYRQALGQGPEFLTYFNYEAQQDKSGLPNDRFSAERPEGSISTLTIQRTEQRDSAMYRCASSLERGQETQYFGPGTRLLVL.

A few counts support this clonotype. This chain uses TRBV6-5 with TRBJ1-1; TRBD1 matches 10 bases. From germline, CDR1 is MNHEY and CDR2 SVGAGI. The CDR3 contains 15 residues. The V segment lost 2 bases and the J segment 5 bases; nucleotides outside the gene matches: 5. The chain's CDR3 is CASSYDRGRRTEAFF. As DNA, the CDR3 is TGTGCCAGCAGTTACGACAGGGGGCGGAGGACTGAAGCTTTCTTT.

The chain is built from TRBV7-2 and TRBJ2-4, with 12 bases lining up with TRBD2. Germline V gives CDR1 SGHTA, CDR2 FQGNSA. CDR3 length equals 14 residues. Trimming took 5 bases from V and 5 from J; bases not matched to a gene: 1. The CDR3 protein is CASSRLAGENIQYF. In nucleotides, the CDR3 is TGTGCCAGCAGCCGACTAGCGGGAGAAAACATTCAGTACTTC.

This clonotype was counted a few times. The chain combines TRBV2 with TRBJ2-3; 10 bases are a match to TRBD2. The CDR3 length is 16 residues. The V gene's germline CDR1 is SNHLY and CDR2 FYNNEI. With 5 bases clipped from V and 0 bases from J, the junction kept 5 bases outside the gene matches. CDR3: CASSKGTSVSTDTQYF. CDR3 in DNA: TGTGCCAGCAGTAAAGGGACTAGCGTAAGCACAGATACGCAGTATTTT.

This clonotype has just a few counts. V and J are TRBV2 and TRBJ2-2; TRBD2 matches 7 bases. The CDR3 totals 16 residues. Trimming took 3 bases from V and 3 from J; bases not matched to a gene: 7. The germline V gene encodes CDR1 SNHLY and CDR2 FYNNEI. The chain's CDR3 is CASSEGGSYDTGELFF. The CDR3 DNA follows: TGTGCCAGCAGTGAGGGCGGGAGTTATGACACCGGGGAGCTGTTTTTT. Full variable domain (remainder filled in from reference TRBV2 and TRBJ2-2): EPEVTQTPSHQVTQMGQEVILRCVPISNHLYFYWYRQILGQKVEFLVSFYNNEISEKSEIFDDQFSVERPDGSNFTLKIRSTKLEDSAMYFCASSEGGSYDTGELFFGEGSRLTVL.

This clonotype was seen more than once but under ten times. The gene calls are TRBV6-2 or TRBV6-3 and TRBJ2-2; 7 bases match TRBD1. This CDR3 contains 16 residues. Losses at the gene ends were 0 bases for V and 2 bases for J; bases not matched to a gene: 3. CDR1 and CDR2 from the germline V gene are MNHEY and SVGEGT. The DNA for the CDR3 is TGTGCCAGCAGTTACTCCGGGACAGTCAACACCGGGGAGCTGTTTTTT. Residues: CASSYSGTVNTGELFF.

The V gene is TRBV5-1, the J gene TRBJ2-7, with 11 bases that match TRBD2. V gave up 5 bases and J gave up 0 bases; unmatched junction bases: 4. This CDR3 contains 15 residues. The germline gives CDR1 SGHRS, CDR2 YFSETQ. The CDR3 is CASSPTSGASYEQYF. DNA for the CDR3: TGCGCCAGCAGTCCGACTAGCGGGGCCTCCTACGAGCAGTACTTC.

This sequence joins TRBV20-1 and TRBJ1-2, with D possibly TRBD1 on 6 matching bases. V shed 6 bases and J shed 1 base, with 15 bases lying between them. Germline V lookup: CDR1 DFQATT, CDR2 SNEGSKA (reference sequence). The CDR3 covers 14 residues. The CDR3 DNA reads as TGCAGTGCCAGTAAACAGGGAGATAACTATGGCTACACCTTC. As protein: CSASKQGDNYGYTF.

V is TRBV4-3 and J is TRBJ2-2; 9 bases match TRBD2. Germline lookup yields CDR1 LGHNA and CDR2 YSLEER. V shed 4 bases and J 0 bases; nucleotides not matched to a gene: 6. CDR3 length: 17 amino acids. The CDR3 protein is CASSPQTSGANTGELFF. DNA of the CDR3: TGCGCCAGCAGCCCTCAGACTAGCGGAGCGAACACCGGGGAGCTGTTTTTT.